The 28 T cell receptor beta chains in this list originate from one sample, sequenced in a study of memory CD4+ T cells and cytomegalovirus serostatus. Single viable CD3+CD4+CD8-CD45RO+ cells were sorted as the memory CD4+ T cells. The method was immunoSEQ multiplex PCR; TCRdb's version includes in-frame clones alone and lacks a portion of them. The sample has about 82,000 clones; roughly 80% are singletons. The specimen was memory CD4+ T cells from blood. These TCRs come from an adult in good health and CMV-seronegative.

This clone was counted once. The gene calls are TRBV10-3 and TRBJ1-3; 7 bases line up with TRBD1. Germline V gene sequence: CDR1 ENHRY, CDR2 SYGVKD. CDR3 size: 13 residues. V lost 10 bases to trimming and J lost 3 bases; unmatched junction nucleotides: 6. The CDR3 reads CATGTAGGNTIYF. As DNA, the CDR3 is TGTGCCACCGGGACAGCTGGTGGAAACACCATATATTTT.

The chain uses TRBV11-2 and TRBJ1-3; 8 bases are a match to TRBD1. This CDR3 is built from 16 residues. The germline CDR1 and CDR2 sequences are SGHAT and FQNNGV. Losses at the gene ends were 5 bases for V and 0 bases for J; bases not matched to a gene: 6. CDR3 sequence reads: CASSPGQGASGNTIYF. CDR3 coding DNA: TGTGCCAGCAGCCCAGGACAGGGTGCCTCTGGAAACACCATATATTTT.

The rearrangement joins TRBV18 to TRBJ1-2; D might be TRBD1 (5 bases). V lost 0 bases to trimming and J lost 8 bases, with 13 bases between them. Germline V lookup: CDR1 KGHSH, CDR2 LQKENI. The CDR3 sequence is 14 residues long. In DNA form, the CDR3 reads TGTGCCAGCTCACCACCGGGGCAGGTGGAAGGCTACACCTTC. Amino acid sequence: CASSPPGQVEGYTF.

The chain combines TRBV10-3 with TRBJ1-1; TRBD1 might be the D (5 bases). CDR1 and CDR2 (germline): ENHRY, SYGVKD. The germline V and J ends were trimmed by 4 bases and 0 bases, with 15 bases remaining between them. This CDR3 has 16 amino acids. The CDR3 loop is CAISAGAGTVNTEAFF. In DNA, the CDR3 is TGTGCCATCAGTGCTGGGGCCGGGACGGTGAACACTGAAGCTTTCTTT.

CDR3 DNA sequence: TGTGCCAGCAGCTTCCTCGTCTACGAGCAGTACTTC. Its translation: CASSFLVYEQYF. The J gene is TRBJ2-7, the V gene TRBV7-8; the D is unclear. V was cut by 3 bases and J by 3 bases, with 6 bases left in between. This CDR3 is 12 amino acids long. The germline V gene has CDR1 SGHVS and CDR2 FQNEAQ.

In DNA form, the CDR3 reads TGTGCCAGCAGCTTGTGGGGAAGCAATCAGCCCCAGCATTTT. The encoded protein is CASSLWGSNQPQHF. The chain combines TRBV6-7 with TRBJ1-5; no firm D call. TRBV6-7 is labeled an ORF, and its function is uncertain. CDR3 length: 14 residues. V was pared by 6 bases and J by 1 base, with 10 bases between.

The chain links TRBV18 to TRBJ1-4, with D uncertain. Germline V CDR1 and CDR2: KGHSH, LQKENI. Trimming shortened V by 3 bases and J by 3 bases, and 8 bases separated the two germline ends. This CDR3 is built from 14 residues. CDR3 sequence reads: CASSPQQSNEKLFF. CDR3 bases: TGTGCCAGCTCACCTCAGCAGTCTAATGAAAAACTGTTTTTT.

The chain carries TRBV27 and TRBJ1-3; the D gene is possibly TRBD1 (6 bases). The CDR3 consists of 14 residues. V was pared by 6 bases and J by 4 bases, with 13 bases between. Germline V gene lookup returns CDR1 MNHEY and CDR2 SMNVEV (reference sequence). CDR3 in amino acids: CASRTQGGGNTIYF. The CDR3 bases are TGTGCCAGCAGGACACAGGGCGGCGGAAACACCATATATTTT.

The chain recombines TRBV7-2 with TRBJ1-4; 7 positions match TRBD1. Germline V gene sequence: CDR1 SGHTA, CDR2 FQGNSA. The CDR3 consists of 13 residues. J gave up 12 bases and V 5 bases, and 9 bases lay outside the gene matches. CDR3 residues: CASSTQGITELFF. The CDR3 DNA reads as TGTGCCAGCAGCACACAGGGGATCACGGAACTGTTTTTT.

This sequence joins TRBV7-2 and TRBJ2-3; 7 bases map to TRBD1. With 5 bases clipped from V and 5 bases from J, the junction kept 13 bases outside the gene matches. The CDR3 runs to 16 residues. Per the germline V gene, CDR1 is SGHTA and CDR2 is FQGNSA. The CDR3: CASSPRDSGNRDTQYF. CDR3 DNA: TGTGCCAGCAGCCCTCGGGACAGTGGAAACAGAGATACGCAGTATTTT.

This clone has more than one count but fewer than ten. The chain uses TRBV9 and TRBJ1-1; possibly TRBD1 for D (5 bases). V lost 0 bases and J 7 bases, leaving 16 bases between the germline ends. CDR1 SGDLS and CDR2 YYNGEE come from the germline V gene. The CDR3 has 15 residues. The CDR3 reads CASSVATGPGVEAFF. In nucleotides, the CDR3 is TGTGCCAGCAGCGTAGCTACGGGGCCGGGGGTTGAAGCTTTCTTT.

The chain couples TRBV7-8 to TRBJ1-5; no definite D call. The germline V gene encodes CDR1 SGHVS and CDR2 FQNEAQ. The germline V and J ends were trimmed by 2 bases and 1 base, with 3 bases remaining between them. This CDR3 is 13 amino acids long. This CDR3 is CASSLWSNQPQHF. The CDR3, as DNA: TGTGCCAGCAGCTTATGGAGCAATCAGCCCCAGCATTTT. Full variable domain (outside the CDR3, taken from reference TRBV7-8 and TRBJ1-5): GAGVSQSPRYKVAKRGQDVALRCDPISGHVSLFWYQQALGQGPEFLTYFQNEAQLDKSGLPSDRFFAERPEGSVSTLKIQRTQQEDSAVYLCASSLWSNQPQHFGDGTRLSIL.

This clone was counted only a few times. The chain is built from TRBV5-1 and TRBJ1-3, with D unclear. Between the trimmed V and J ends, which lost 7 bases and 7 bases, there was a span of 18 bases. Germline V gene data show CDR1 as SGHRS and CDR2 as YFSETQ. The CDR3 totals 14 residues. The CDR3 DNA is TGCGCCAGCCGCCCCGGGTTAATATCGAACACCATATATTTT. Translating it yields CASRPGLISNTIYF.

The chain combines TRBV5-1 with TRBJ1-4; the D gene is possibly TRBD1 (5 bases). V was cut by 2 bases and J by 1 base, with 12 bases left in between. The V gene's germline CDR1 is SGHRS and CDR2 YFSETQ. CDR3 length: 16 residues. DNA of the CDR3: TGCGCCAGCAGCTTAAGGGACGTAGGAACTAATGAAAAACTGTTTTTT. Translating it yields CASSLRDVGTNEKLFF. The full variable domain, completed using reference TRBV5-1 and TRBJ1-4, is KAGVTQTPRYLIKTRGQQVTLSCSPISGHRSVSWYQQTPGQGLQFLFEYFSETQRNKGNFPGRFSGRQFSNSRSEMNVSTLELGDSALYLCASSLRDVGTNEKLFFGSGTQLSVL.

The chain has TRBV5-1 and TRBJ1-4; no clear D. Germline V gives CDR1 SGHRS, CDR2 YFSETQ. V lost 4 bases and J lost 0, with 10 bases in between. This CDR3 has 15 amino acids. The CDR3 reads CASSPPSATNEKLFF. The CDR3 nucleotides read TGCGCCAGCAGCCCCCCGTCTGCAACTAATGAAAAACTGTTTTTT. The full variable domain, in which reference TRBV5-1 and TRBJ1-4 provide the parts outside the CDR3, is KAGVTQTPRYLIKTRGQQVTLSCSPISGHRSVSWYQQTPGQGLQFLFEYFSETQRNKGNFPGRFSGRQFSNSRSEMNVSTLELGDSALYLCASSPPSATNEKLFFGSGTQLSVL.

The chain joins TRBV7-2 to TRBJ2-7; D ambiguous. The V gene lost 1 base and the J gene lost 2 bases, with 12 bases spanning the gap. CDR1 SGHTA and CDR2 FQGNSA come from the germline V gene. This CDR3 has 15 residues. CDR3 in amino acids: CASSLGLTRTYEQYF. The CDR3 nucleotides are TGTGCCAGCAGCTTAGGGTTGACACGGACCTACGAGCAGTACTTC.

This chain joins TRBV11-2 and TRBJ2-7; D call uncertain. Germline loops: CDR1 SGHAT, CDR2 FQNNGV. This CDR3 comprises 14 residues. V was shortened by 1 base and J by 0 bases, with 7 bases between the two germline ends. The CDR3 reads CASSLGLNSYEQYF. The CDR3 DNA sequence: TGTGCCAGCAGCTTAGGACTCAACTCCTACGAGCAGTACTTC.

This chain joins TRBV10-1 and TRBJ2-7, with D possibly TRBD2 on 6 matching bases. This CDR3 region has 14 residues. Trimming took off 6 bases at V and 4 bases at J, with 16 bases between the two ends. Germline V CDR1 and CDR2: WNHNN, SYGVQD (reference sequence). The CDR3 DNA follows: TGCGCCAGCAGCCCGGGAGACAGTAATTACGAGCAGTACTTC. It is translated as CASSPGDSNYEQYF.

The count of this clone is one. J is TRBJ1-5 and V is TRBV7-8; tentative D call: TRBD1 (6 bases). The V gene's germline CDR1 is SGHVS and CDR2 FQNEAQ. V shed 5 bases and J shed 5 bases, with 25 bases lying between them. The CDR3 length is 18 residues. The CDR3: CASSRRGRGSGGDQPQHF. Here the CDR3 DNA reads TGTGCCAGCAGCCGGAGGGGGAGGGGTTCGGGCGGCGATCAGCCCCAGCATTTT.

The chain is built from TRBV19 and TRBJ1-1, with D hard to call. This CDR3 has 13 amino acids. Germline CDR1 and CDR2: LNHDA and SQIVND (reference sequence). V lost 6 bases and J lost 3, with 11 bases in between. The CDR3 region has the DNA TGTGCCAGTAGGAACTTTGGGGACACTGAAGCTTTCTTT. Protein: CASRNFGDTEAFF.

CDR3 sequence: CASSTGGRTEAFF. The CDR3 DNA reads as TGCGCCAGTTCGACAGGGGGAAGGACTGAAGCTTTCTTT. The gene calls are TRBV10-2 and TRBJ1-1; TRBD1 aligns across 9 bases. The CDR3 contains 13 residues. The V and J ends lost 9 bases and 5 bases, in that order; junction bases with no gene match: 7. From germline, CDR1 is WSHSY and CDR2 SAAADI.

This clone appeared a few times. The V and J genes are TRBV7-9 and TRBJ1-1; 7 bases line up with TRBD1. Looked up from germline, CDR1 is SEHNR and CDR2 is FQNEAQ (reference sequence). With 1 base clipped from V and 7 bases from J, the junction kept 12 bases outside the gene matches. There are 16 residues in the CDR3. DNA for the CDR3: TGTGCCAGCAGCTTAGGGACAGGACCACCGAACGGTGAAGCTTTCTTT. It codes for CASSLGTGPPNGEAFF.

The rearrangement joins TRBV11-3 to TRBJ1-6, with D perhaps TRBD1 (5 bases). The germline V and J ends were trimmed by 3 bases and 6 bases, with 15 bases remaining between them. CDR1 is SGHNT, CDR2 YENEEA, per germline. The CDR3 consists of 16 residues. DNA of the CDR3: TGTGCCAGCAGCTTGGCCCTGGAGGGGCTTAATTCACCCCTCCACTTT. Translation: CASSLALEGLNSPLHF.

The chain has TRBV5-1 and TRBJ1-2, with 8 bases lining up with TRBD1. The CDR3 contains 18 residues. Germline CDR1 and CDR2: SGHRS and YFSETQ. V was clipped by 2 bases and J by 4 bases; unmatched bases: 16. CDR3 protein: CASSFSGQGSAAFYGYTF. The CDR3 nucleotides read TGCGCCAGCAGCTTCTCCGGACAGGGAAGCGCGGCGTTCTATGGCTACACCTTC.

The chain employs TRBV5-1 and TRBJ2-2; maybe TRBD1 (6 bases). CDR3 length: 17 amino acids. The germline CDR1 and CDR2 sequences are SGHRS and YFSETQ. V lost 4 bases to trimming and J lost 1 base, with 17 bases between them. The CDR3 protein is CASSPRAGAMNTGELFF. CDR3 sequence (DNA): TGCGCCAGCAGCCCTCGTGCAGGGGCCATGAACACCGGGGAGCTGTTTTTT.

The chain has TRBV28 and TRBJ1-1; D is unclear. The germline V gene encodes CDR1 MDHEN and CDR2 SYDVKM. Trimming took off 4 bases at V and 3 bases at J, with 6 bases between the two ends. The CDR3 has 12 amino acids. Here the CDR3 DNA reads TGTGCCAGCAGTTCCGGGCACACTGAAGCTTTCTTT. It is translated as CASSSGHTEAFF.

This clone was recorded a few times. The chain couples TRBV9 to TRBJ1-4; TRBD1 might be the D (5 bases). CDR3 length: 15 residues. Germline lookup yields CDR1 SGDLS and CDR2 YYNGEE. Trimming stripped 0 bases from V and 7 bases from J, with 13 bases between. The CDR3 nucleotides are TGTGCCAGCAGCGTAGGCGGGGGGAGCGGTGAAAAACTGTTTTTT. Amino acid sequence: CASSVGGGSGEKLFF.

The rearrangement uses TRBV9 and TRBJ2-6, with 8 bases identical to TRBD1. Germline trimming cut 3 bases from V and 0 bases from J; bases unmatched to any gene: 5. There are 17 residues in the CDR3. CDR1 SGDLS and CDR2 YYNGEE come from the germline V gene. CDR3 residues: CASSGRDRISGANVLTF. The CDR3 DNA follows: TGTGCCAGCAGCGGACGGGACAGGATCTCTGGGGCCAACGTCCTGACTTTC.